This T cell receptor beta chain was recorded in a study of brain T cells in children with intractable seizures. Overall study findings and caveats: Among the top 50 brain clones were public and private clonotypes.

TCRdb's table, derived via immunoSEQ multiplex PCR, lists solely in-frame clones and lacks some. This table has roughly 8,300 clones, roughly 73% appearing once. The V segment lost 4 bases and the J segment 1 base; nucleotides outside the gene matches: 8. Germline V gene data show CDR1 as KGHDR and CDR2 as SFDVKD. The CDR3 length is 17 residues. Surgery cases with the highest brain T cell transcript signatures were chosen for sequencing. As for this clone: What it recognizes is unknown.

This chain connects TRBV24-1 to TRBJ2-3, with 9 bases aligning to TRBD1. The source was resected brain tissue, collected at surgery. The sequence came from a boy under two years old with tuberous sclerosis and intractable seizures. The CDR3 protein is CATSDAGQGLGTDTQYF. CDR3 bases: TGTGCCACCAGTGACGCGGGACAGGGTTTGGGCACAGATACGCAGTATTTT.